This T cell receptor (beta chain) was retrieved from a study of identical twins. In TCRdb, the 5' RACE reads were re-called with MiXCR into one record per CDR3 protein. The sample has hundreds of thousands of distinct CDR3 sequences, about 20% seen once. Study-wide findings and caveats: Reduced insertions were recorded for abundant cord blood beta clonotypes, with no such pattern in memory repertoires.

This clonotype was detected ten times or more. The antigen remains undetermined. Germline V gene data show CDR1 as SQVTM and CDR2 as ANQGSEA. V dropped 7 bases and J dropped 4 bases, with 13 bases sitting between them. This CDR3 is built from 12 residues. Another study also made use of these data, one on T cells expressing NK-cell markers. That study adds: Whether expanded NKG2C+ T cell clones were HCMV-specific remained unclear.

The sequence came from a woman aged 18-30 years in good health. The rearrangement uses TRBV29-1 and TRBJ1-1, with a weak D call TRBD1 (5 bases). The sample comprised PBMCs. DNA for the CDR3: TGCAGCGCTGCCCAGCAGGGCACTGAAGCTTTCTTT. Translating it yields CSAAQQGTEAFF.